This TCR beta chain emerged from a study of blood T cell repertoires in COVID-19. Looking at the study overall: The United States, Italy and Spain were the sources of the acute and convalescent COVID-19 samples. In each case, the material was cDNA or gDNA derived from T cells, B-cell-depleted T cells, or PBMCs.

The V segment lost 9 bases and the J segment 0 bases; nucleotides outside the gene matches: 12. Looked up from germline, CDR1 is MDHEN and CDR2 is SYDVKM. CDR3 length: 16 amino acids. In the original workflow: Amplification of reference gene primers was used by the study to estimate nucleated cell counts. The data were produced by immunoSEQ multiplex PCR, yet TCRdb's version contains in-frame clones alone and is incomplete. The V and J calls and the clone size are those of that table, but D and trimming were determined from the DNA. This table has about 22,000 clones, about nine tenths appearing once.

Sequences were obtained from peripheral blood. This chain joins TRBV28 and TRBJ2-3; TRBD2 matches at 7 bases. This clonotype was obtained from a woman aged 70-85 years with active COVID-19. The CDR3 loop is CASLSLAETSTDTQYF. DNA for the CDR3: TGTGCCAGTCTGTCCCTAGCGGAAACTAGCACAGATACGCAGTATTTT.